The clone carrying this TCR beta chain was counted between two and nine times. Its specificity is unknown. This specimen belongs to a study of T cells in Graves' hyperthyroidism and ophthalmopathy. Whole-study results and caveats: In the analysis, a 13 V-J model separated ophthalmopathy from stable hyperthyroidism.

V shed 6 bases and J 2 bases; nucleotides not matched to a gene: 9. The germline CDR1 and CDR2 sequences are SNHLY and FYNNEI. The CDR3 has 18 amino acids. Researchers amplified the TCR beta CDR3 regions from RNA transcripts. The HTBI primer set served for first-round RT-PCR of the TCR CDR3. TCRdb analysed the multiplex PCR reads with MiXCR anew, one entry per CDR3 protein. The repertoire holds more than 500,000 distinct CDR3 sequences, about 15% seen once, with about 4% in the top ten. At least 3 on the Clinical Activity Score was recorded for ophthalmopathy patients, who also had NOSPECS grade at least 4 and duration under 3 months. Those patients with uncontrolled infection, other autoimmune disease, pregnancy or lactation were excluded.

The chain carries TRBV2 and TRBJ2-2; 13 nucleotides align to TRBD2. The TCR comes from a woman in her forties with Graves' ophthalmopathy. The source material was blood. CDR3 coding DNA: TGTGCCAGCAGAGGGACTAGCGGGATACCGGGTAACACCGGGGAGCTGTTTTTT. Translated, it gives CASRGTSGIPGNTGELFF.